This T cell receptor (beta chain) was recorded in a study of read filtering for tumor transcriptome and immune sequencing. Study-level points and caveats: RNA-seq captured clonotypes less deeply and reliably than IR-seq.

This clonotype was detected ten times or more. Its cognate antigen is unknown. This library used about 360 ng RNA and molecular barcoded adaptors spanning alpha/delta and beta/gamma chains. TCRdb processed the reads anew with MiXCR; each CDR3 protein has one entry. The sample has 90,000 to 95,000 distinct CDR3 sequences; roughly 21% are singletons. The CDR3 loop spans 12 amino acids. Trimming left V 6 bases short and J 4 bases short, with 10 bases between. Germline CDR1 SNHLY, CDR2 FYNNEI. This chain joins TRBV2 and TRBJ2-7, with TRBD1 as a possible D gene (6 bases). The sequence was collected from a donor aged 40 or over with multiple myeloma. The sequenced material came from a population of CD138-negative cells sorted from bone marrow. The CDR3 reads CASSITGYEQYF. CDR3 DNA: TGTGCCAGCAGCATAACAGGGTACGAGCAGTACTTC. The complete variable domain, with remaining parts taken from reference TRBV2 and TRBJ2-7, reads EPEVTQTPSHQVTQMGQEVILRCVPISNHLYFYWYRQILGQKVEFLVSFYNNEISEKSEIFDDQFSVERPDGSNFTLKIRSTKLEDSAMYFCASSITGYEQYFGPGTRLTVT.